A single sample is the source of the 28 T cell receptor beta chains below, sequenced in a study of T cells after yellow fever vaccination. TCRdb analysed the 5' RACE reads with MiXCR anew, one entry per CDR3 protein. In the table there are about 400,000 distinct CDR3 sequences, more than 9% of which are singletons. The material sequenced was PBMCs, taken on the day of the first yellow fever vaccination. These receptor sequences come from a man between 18 and 29 years old who received the YFV17D yellow fever vaccine.

This clonotype was observed at least ten times. The chain links TRBV6-1 to TRBJ2-7; D tentatively fits TRBD1 or TRBD2 (5 bases each). The CDR3 is made up of 13 amino acids. Trimming left V 1 base short and J 4 bases short, with 8 bases between. The V gene's germline CDR1 is MNHNS and CDR2 SASEGT. CDR3 region: CASSEGGSYEQYF. The CDR3 bases are TGTGCCAGCAGTGAAGGGGGGTCTTACGAGCAGTACTTC.

The rearrangement uses TRBV12-3 or TRBV12-4 and TRBJ1-2; D call uncertain. CDR3 length equals 13 residues. V was trimmed by 7 bases and J by 8 bases, leaving 17 bases between them. For the CDR3, the DNA is TGTGCCAGCACTCACCACCGGAGATACGGCTACACCTTC. This sequence encodes CASTHHRRYGYTF.

This clonotype was seen ten or more times. The CDR3, as DNA: TGCGCCAGCAGCCTACCCTACAATGAGCAGTTCTTC. Amino acids: CASSLPYNEQFF. The V and J genes are TRBV5-1 and TRBJ2-1; no firm D call. CDR1 is SGHRS and CDR2 is YFSETQ in the germline V gene. The CDR3 covers 12 residues. Trimming took off 4 bases at V and 2 bases at J, with 4 bases between the two ends.

At least ten counts were recorded for this clonotype. The V and J genes are TRBV6-6 and TRBJ1-6; D gene uncertain. CDR1 and CDR2 (germline): MNHNY, SVGAGI (reference sequence). Trimming stripped 2 bases from V and 15 bases from J, with 8 bases between. This CDR3 has 11 residues. In nucleotides, the CDR3 is TGTGCCAGCAGTTACCCCCCCCTCCTCCACTTT. It translates to CASSYPPLLHF.

V usage is TRBV20-1 and J usage is TRBJ2-1; 8 bases line up with TRBD1. CDR3 length: 14 amino acids. CDR1 is DFQATT, CDR2 SNEGSKA, per germline (reference sequence). The junction had 10 bases not matched to a gene; V was cut back by 3 bases and J by 9 bases. CDR3 sequence (DNA): TGCAGTGCTAGTGCGGCAGGGGGCATTCGTGAGCAGTTCTTC. Translated, it gives CSASAAGGIREQFF.

The chain employs TRBV10-3 and TRBJ1-3; D not resolved. CDR3 size: 14 residues. V lost 7 bases and J lost 4, with 14 bases in between. The germline V gene has CDR1 ENHRY and CDR2 SYGVKD. Here the CDR3 reads CAITVNAGGNTIYF. For the CDR3, the DNA is TGTGCCATCACCGTGAATGCTGGAGGAAACACCATATATTTT.

DNA for the CDR3: TGTGCCAGCAGTCCACGGCTCTGGACAGGGGTGCGCGGCTACACCTTC. It encodes CASSPRLWTGVRGYTF. This chain uses TRBV6-2 or TRBV6-3 with TRBJ1-2; 9 positions match TRBD1. The CDR3 has 16 residues. Unmatched junction bases numbered 15, after V lost 5 bases and J lost 8 bases. Germline CDR1 MNHEY, CDR2 SVGEGT.

This clonotype was observed at least ten times. The rearrangement joins TRBV11-2 to TRBJ2-5; the D is unclear. This CDR3 spans 13 amino acids. Germline V CDR1 and CDR2: SGHAT, FQNNGV. V was shortened by 0 bases and J by 4 bases, with 6 bases between the two germline ends. The CDR3 bases are TGTGCCAGCAGCTTAGATCTTGTAGAGACCCAGTACTTC. This codes for CASSLDLVETQYF.

V gene TRBV7-2 combines with J gene TRBJ1-2; D ambiguous. V was trimmed by 5 bases and J by 0 bases, leaving 13 bases between them. This CDR3 is built from 15 residues. Germline CDR1 and CDR2: SGHTA and FQGNSA. The CDR3 DNA is TGTGCCAGCAGCACTCGACGAAAAGCTAACTATGGCTACACCTTC. This sequence encodes CASSTRRKANYGYTF.

This clonotype was seen many times. The genes are TRBV12-5 and TRBJ2-2; possibly TRBD1 for D (5 bases). From germline, CDR1 is LGHNT and CDR2 FRNRAP. The CDR3 totals 15 residues. V lost 0 bases and J 5 bases, leaving 10 bases between the germline ends. CDR3 in amino acids: CASGLVLQGTGELFF. The DNA of the CDR3 is TGTGCTAGTGGTTTGGTACTGCAGGGTACCGGGGAGCTGTTTTTT.

This clonotype was seen a handful of times. This chain connects TRBV4-1 to TRBJ2-7; the D is unclear. V lost 0 bases and J 4 bases, leaving 4 bases between the germline ends. The CDR3 has 12 amino acids. Germline V gene lookup returns CDR1 MGHRA and CDR2 YSYEKL. Here the CDR3 DNA reads TGCGCCAGCAGCCAAGACGTATACGAGCAGTACTTC. Translated: CASSQDVYEQYF.

The chain employs TRBV5-4 and TRBJ1-2; D is undetermined. V was cut by 0 bases and J by 3 bases, with 9 bases left in between. In germline, CDR1 is SGHNT, CDR2 YYREEE (reference sequence). This CDR3 is 14 amino acids long. The CDR3 reads CASSLASRDYGYTF. DNA for the CDR3: TGTGCCAGCAGCTTGGCGTCCCGAGACTATGGCTACACCTTC.

This rearrangement joins TRBV6-5 to TRBJ1-5, with TRBD1 identical over 8 bases. Germline loops: CDR1 MNHEY, CDR2 SVGAGI. Trimming cost V 5 bases and J 6 bases; bases outside gene matches: 6. The CDR3 runs 14 residues. CDR3 protein: CASSNRQGSQPQHF. In DNA form, the CDR3 reads TGTGCCAGCAGTAACCGACAGGGGAGTCAGCCCCAGCATTTT.

This clonotype was found a few times. The chain joins TRBV6-2 or TRBV6-3 to TRBJ2-4; 7 nucleotides align to TRBD2. The CDR3 runs to 15 residues. Trimming took 4 bases from V and 8 from J; bases not matched to a gene: 11. Germline loops: CDR1 MNHEY, CDR2 SVGEGT. CDR3 coding DNA: TGTGCCAGCAGTTCACCGGGGGGATTGGTGGACATTCAGTACTTC. Amino acid sequence: CASSSPGGLVDIQYF.

This clonotype was recorded a few times. The rearrangement links TRBV12-3 or TRBV12-4 to TRBJ1-1; D is perhaps TRBD1 (6 bases). CDR3 length equals 16 residues. V shed 4 bases and J shed 1 base, with 16 bases lying between them. CDR3 region: CASSSLVRGRNTEAFF. The CDR3, as DNA: TGTGCCAGCAGTTCCCTGGTTCGGGGGCGGAACACTGAAGCTTTCTTT.

This clonotype was seen repeatedly, ten times or more. The CDR3 reads CASSFGSVNEQFF. CDR3 bases: TGCGCCAGCAGCTTTGGTTCTGTAAATGAGCAGTTCTTC. The rearrangement joins TRBV5-1 to TRBJ2-1, with no clear D. The CDR3 consists of 13 residues. V was pared by 2 bases and J by 7 bases, with 10 bases between. Germline V CDR1 and CDR2: SGHRS, YFSETQ.

In regard to this clonotype: Since a much larger clone is just one base distant, this may be a read error. The chain carries TRBV5-1 and TRBJ2-1; no clear D gene. The V and J ends lost 0 bases and 0 bases respectively, with 10 bases between them. Germline-derived CDR1 and CDR2 are SGHRS and YFSETQ. The CDR3 is 16 residues long. The CDR3 sequence is CASSLGPWSSYNEQFF. The DNA of the CDR3 is TGCGCCAGCAGCTTGGGGCCTTGGTCCTCCTACAATGAGCAGTTCTTC.

The chain combines TRBV4-1 with TRBJ2-2, with 9 positions matching TRBD2. This CDR3 has 15 residues. The V gene's germline CDR1 is MGHRA and CDR2 YSYEKL. V lost 4 bases, J lost 6 bases, and 6 bases stayed unmatched. The CDR3 here is CASSLRTSEAGELFF. The CDR3 DNA follows: TGCGCCAGCAGCCTTAGGACTAGCGAAGCCGGGGAGCTGTTTTTT.

This clonotype was detected many times. This chain links TRBV9 with TRBJ2-3; TRBD2 might be the D (6 bases). The germline gives CDR1 SGDLS, CDR2 YYNGEE. The CDR3 runs to 14 residues. V lost 1 base to trimming and J lost 5 bases, with 11 bases between them. The CDR3 region is CASSVRRGVDTQYF. DNA for the CDR3: TGTGCCAGCAGCGTACGGCGCGGGGTAGATACGCAGTATTTT. The complete variable domain, with remaining parts taken from reference TRBV9 and TRBJ2-3, reads DSGVTQTPKHLITATGQRVTLRCSPRSGDLSVYWYQQSLDQGLQFLIQYYNGEERAKGNILERFSAQQFPDLHSELNLSSLELGDSALYFCASSVRRGVDTQYFGPGTRLTVL.

Many counts were recorded for this clonotype. The gene calls are TRBV4-2 and TRBJ2-3; 13 bases map to TRBD2. Germline V gene sequence: CDR1 LGHNA, CDR2 YNFKEQ. J was trimmed by 10 bases and V by 2 bases; bases with no gene match: 3. This CDR3 has 14 amino acids. The CDR3 loop is CASSQPGLAGPQYF. The CDR3 DNA is TGTGCCAGCAGCCAACCGGGACTAGCGGGGCCGCAGTATTTT.

The table lists this clonotype with a few counts. The chain links TRBV7-2 to TRBJ1-2, with D possibly TRBD1 on 5 matching bases. Germline V gene lookup returns CDR1 SGHTA and CDR2 FQGNSA. The V and J ends lost 1 base and 8 bases respectively, with 17 bases between them. There are 15 residues in the CDR3. This chain's CDR3 is CASSLVGTDGRGYTF. DNA of the CDR3: TGTGCCAGCAGCTTAGTAGGGACGGATGGCCGGGGCTACACCTTC. The whole variable domain, filled in from reference TRBV7-2 and TRBJ1-2, reads GAGVSQSPSNKVTEKGKDVELRCDPISGHTALYWYRQSLGQGLEFLIYFQGNSAPDKSGLPSDRFSAERTGGSVSTLTIQRTQQEDSAVYLCASSLVGTDGRGYTFGSGTRLTVV.

The CDR3 reads CASSVALAGGHKQFF. The CDR3 nucleotides read TGTGCCAGCAGCGTAGCATTAGCGGGGGGGCACAAGCAGTTCTTC. The chain uses TRBV9 and TRBJ2-1; 11 bases fit TRBD2. Germline loops: CDR1 SGDLS, CDR2 YYNGEE. The CDR3 consists of 15 residues. The V segment lost 0 bases and the J segment 11 bases; nucleotides outside the gene matches: 7.

The genes are TRBV5-6 and TRBJ1-5, with D unclear. Germline lookup yields CDR1 SGHDT and CDR2 YYEEEE. This CDR3 is built from 14 residues. V was clipped by 3 bases and J by 7 bases, with 14 bases between them. CDR3 sequence reads: CASSSLRSGQPQHF. CDR3 in DNA: TGTGCCAGCAGCTCCCTGAGGAGCGGCCAGCCCCAGCATTTT.

The chain combines TRBV7-8 with TRBJ2-3; D is possibly TRBD1 (5 bases). This CDR3 contains 14 residues. Trimming cost V 7 bases and J 0 bases, with 11 bases left between them. Germline CDR1 reads SGHVS; CDR2 reads FQNEAQ. The CDR3 reads CASKGQKSTDTQYF. CDR3 DNA sequence: TGTGCCAGCAAGGGGCAGAAAAGCACAGATACGCAGTATTTT. The whole variable domain, remainder taken from reference TRBV7-8 and TRBJ2-3, is GAGVSQSPRYKVAKRGQDVALRCDPISGHVSLFWYQQALGQGPEFLTYFQNEAQLDKSGLPSDRFFAERPEGSVSTLKIQRTQQEDSAVYLCASKGQKSTDTQYFGPGTRLTVL.

The rearrangement uses TRBV29-1 and TRBJ1-4; D remains unclear. V lost 3 bases, J lost 5 bases, and 13 bases lay in between. In germline, CDR1 is SQVTM, CDR2 ANQGSEA. The CDR3 extends over 14 amino acids. The CDR3 nucleotides are TGCAGCGTTGACCCGGGCCTTCAAAATGAAAAACTGTTTTTT. This encodes CSVDPGLQNEKLFF.

The sample holds a few counts of this clonotype. The V gene is TRBV5-1, the J gene TRBJ2-3; 7 bases agree with TRBD2. V lost 4 bases to trimming and J lost 4 bases; unmatched junction nucleotides: 12. CDR3 size: 16 residues. The germline V gene encodes CDR1 SGHRS and CDR2 YFSETQ. CDR3: CASSGRTSSFADTQYF. The CDR3 coding sequence is TGCGCCAGCAGCGGGAGGACTAGTTCTTTCGCAGATACGCAGTATTTT.

The chain is built from TRBV12-3 or TRBV12-4 and TRBJ1-1; possibly TRBD1 for D (6 bases). Trimming shortened V by 4 bases and J by 8 bases, and 17 bases separated the two germline ends. This CDR3 contains 14 residues. The CDR3 DNA follows: TGTGCCAGCAGTTCGGGGGGGGCGCGCCCAGAAGCTTTCTTT. Translated: CASSSGGARPEAFF.

CDR3 DNA sequence: TGTGCTAGTGGTTTGGTACTGGGACAGGGAGTCACAGATACGCAGTATTTT. Protein product: CASGLVLGQGVTDTQYF. The chain is built from TRBV12-5 and TRBJ2-3, with 9 bases identical to TRBD1. Germline CDR1 and CDR2: LGHNT and FRNRAP. V lost 0 bases and J lost 2; bases outside the gene matches: 6. The CDR3 length is 17 residues.